Shown below are 2 T cell receptor beta chains from a single sample sequenced in a study of cytotoxic CD8 clonotypes in ibrutinib-treated CLL. Profiling relied on immunoSEQ multiplex PCR, and the TCRdb table lists in-frame clones only, not all of them. The top ten hold around 6.5% of the sample, which has a few hundred thousand clones, roughly 71% seen once. Sequenced here: PBMCs, sampled after 36 months of ibrutinib treatment. The receptors come from a human donor with chronic lymphocytic leukemia.

This clone was counted a single time. The chain carries TRBV11-2 and TRBJ2-7; D gene ambiguous. Trimming stripped 3 bases from V and 0 bases from J, with 9 bases between. The CDR3 contains 14 residues. Germline V CDR1 and CDR2: SGHAT, FQNNGV. CDR3 bases: TGTGCCAGCAGCTTGAGCATTTCCTCCTACGAGCAGTACTTC. Its protein is CASSLSISSYEQYF.

The chain joins TRBV6-5 to TRBJ1-2, with 7 bases aligning to TRBD1. Germline CDR1 is MNHEY and CDR2 is SVGAGI. This CDR3 is built from 15 residues. After removal of 7 bases from V and 0 bases from J, the junction contained 8 bases not matched to a gene. This CDR3 is CASTRQGSTNYGYTF. CDR3 in DNA: TGTGCCAGCACTCGACAGGGATCAACTAACTATGGCTACACCTTC.